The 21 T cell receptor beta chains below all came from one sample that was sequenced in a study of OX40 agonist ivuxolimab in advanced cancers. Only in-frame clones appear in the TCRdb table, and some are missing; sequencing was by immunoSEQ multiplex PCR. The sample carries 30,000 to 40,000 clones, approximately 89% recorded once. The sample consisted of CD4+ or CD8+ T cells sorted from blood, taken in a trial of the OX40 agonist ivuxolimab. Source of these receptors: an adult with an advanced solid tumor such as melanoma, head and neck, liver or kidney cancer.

CDR3 residues: CASSEALGGYEQYF. The CDR3 coding sequence is TGTGCCAGCAGTGAAGCGCTTGGGGGTTACGAGCAGTACTTC. The rearrangement joins TRBV2 to TRBJ2-7, with D perhaps given as TRBD1 or TRBD2 (5 bases each). Germline assignment: CDR1 SNHLY and CDR2 FYNNEI. CDR3 length equals 14 residues. The germline V and J ends were trimmed by 0 bases and 4 bases, with 10 bases remaining between them.

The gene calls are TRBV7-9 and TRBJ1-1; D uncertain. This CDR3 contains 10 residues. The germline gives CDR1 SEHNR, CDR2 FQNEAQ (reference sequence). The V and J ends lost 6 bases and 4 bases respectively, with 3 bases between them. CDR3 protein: CASRGTEAFF. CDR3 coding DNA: TGTGCCAGCAGGGGCACTGAAGCTTTCTTT.

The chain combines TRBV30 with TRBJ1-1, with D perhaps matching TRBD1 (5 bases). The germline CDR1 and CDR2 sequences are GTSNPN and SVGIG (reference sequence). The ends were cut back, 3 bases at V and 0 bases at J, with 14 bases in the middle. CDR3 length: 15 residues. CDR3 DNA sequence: TGTGCCTGGAGCACCCCGAGGGGATTGAACACTGAAGCTTTCTTT. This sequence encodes CAWSTPRGLNTEAFF.

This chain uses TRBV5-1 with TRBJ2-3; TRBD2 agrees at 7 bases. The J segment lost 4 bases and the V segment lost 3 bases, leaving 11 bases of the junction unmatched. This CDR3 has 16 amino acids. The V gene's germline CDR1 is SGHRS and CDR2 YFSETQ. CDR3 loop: CASSSSPGGTADTQYF. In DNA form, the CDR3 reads TGCGCCAGCAGCTCTTCCCCGGGAGGAACGGCAGATACGCAGTATTTT.

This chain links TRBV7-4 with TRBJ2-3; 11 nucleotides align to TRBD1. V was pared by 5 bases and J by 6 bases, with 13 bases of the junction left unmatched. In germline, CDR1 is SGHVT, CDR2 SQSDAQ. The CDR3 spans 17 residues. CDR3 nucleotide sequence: TGTGCCAGCAGCCTACAGGACAGGGGGCGGGGAAGGGATACGCAGTATTTT. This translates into CASSLQDRGRGRDTQYF.

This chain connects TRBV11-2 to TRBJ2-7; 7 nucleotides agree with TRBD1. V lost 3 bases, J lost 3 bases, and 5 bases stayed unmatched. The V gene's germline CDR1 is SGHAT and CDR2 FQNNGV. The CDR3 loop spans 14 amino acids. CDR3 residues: CASSFGTVNYEQYF. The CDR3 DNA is TGTGCCAGCAGCTTTGGGACAGTAAACTACGAGCAGTACTTC. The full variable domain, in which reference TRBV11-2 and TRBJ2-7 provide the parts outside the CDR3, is EAGVAQSPRYKIIEKRQSVAFWCNPISGHATLYWYQQILGQGPKLLIQFQNNGVVDDSQLPKDRFSAERLKGVDSTLKIQPAKLEDSAVYLCASSFGTVNYEQYFGPGTRLTVT.

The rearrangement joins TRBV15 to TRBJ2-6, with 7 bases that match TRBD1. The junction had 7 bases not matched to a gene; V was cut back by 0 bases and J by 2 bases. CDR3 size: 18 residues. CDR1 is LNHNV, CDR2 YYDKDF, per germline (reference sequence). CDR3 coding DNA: TGTGCCACCAGCAGAGATCGCCCAGGGACAGCTGGGGCCAACGTCCTGACTTTC. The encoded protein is CATSRDRPGTAGANVLTF.

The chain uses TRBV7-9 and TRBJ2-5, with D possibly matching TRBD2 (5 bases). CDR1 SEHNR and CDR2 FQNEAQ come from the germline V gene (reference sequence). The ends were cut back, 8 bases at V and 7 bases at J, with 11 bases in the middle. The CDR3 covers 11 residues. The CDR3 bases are TGTGCCAGCGGGTCGGGGAGGACCCAGTACTTC. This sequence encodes CASGSGRTQYF. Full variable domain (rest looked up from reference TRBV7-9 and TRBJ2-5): DTGVSQNPRHKITKRGQNVTFRCDPISEHNRLYWYRQTLGQGPEFLTYFQNEAQLEKSRLLSDRFSAERPKGSFSTLEIQRTEQGDSAMYLCASGSGRTQYFGPGTRLLVL.

The CDR3 nucleotides read TGTGCCAGCAGTTTAGGGGGTGGAGATTCACCCCTCCACTTT. Residues: CASSLGGGDSPLHF. The chain combines TRBV27 with TRBJ1-6; a weak D match, TRBD1 (5 bases). V shed 2 bases and J shed 8 bases, with 10 bases lying between them. The CDR3 runs 14 residues. The germline gives CDR1 MNHEY, CDR2 SMNVEV (reference sequence).

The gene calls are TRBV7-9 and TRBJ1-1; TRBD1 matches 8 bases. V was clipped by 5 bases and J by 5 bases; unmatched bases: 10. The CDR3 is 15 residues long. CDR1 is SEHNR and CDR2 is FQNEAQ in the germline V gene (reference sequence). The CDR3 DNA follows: TGTGCCAGCAGCCTTCAAACAGGGGGACGAACTGAAGCTTTCTTT. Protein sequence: CASSLQTGGRTEAFF.

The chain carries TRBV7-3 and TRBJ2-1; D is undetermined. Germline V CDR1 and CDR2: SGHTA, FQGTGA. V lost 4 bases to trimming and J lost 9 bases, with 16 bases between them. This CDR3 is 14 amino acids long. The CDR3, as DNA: TGTGCCAGCAGCTCCCCCGCGGTTTCGGGTGAGCAGTTCTTC. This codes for CASSSPAVSGEQFF.

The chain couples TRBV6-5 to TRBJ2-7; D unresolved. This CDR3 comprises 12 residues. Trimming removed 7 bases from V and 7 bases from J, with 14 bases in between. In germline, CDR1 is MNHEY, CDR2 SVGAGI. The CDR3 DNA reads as TGTGCCAGCAAAAGCCCCCTTTGGGAGCAGTACTTC. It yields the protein CASKSPLWEQYF.

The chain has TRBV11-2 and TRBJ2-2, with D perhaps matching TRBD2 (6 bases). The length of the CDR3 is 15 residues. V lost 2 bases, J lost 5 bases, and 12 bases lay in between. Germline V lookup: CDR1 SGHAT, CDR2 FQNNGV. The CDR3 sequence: CASSLLLADTGELFF. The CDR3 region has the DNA TGTGCCAGCAGCTTATTATTAGCGGATACCGGGGAGCTGTTTTTT.

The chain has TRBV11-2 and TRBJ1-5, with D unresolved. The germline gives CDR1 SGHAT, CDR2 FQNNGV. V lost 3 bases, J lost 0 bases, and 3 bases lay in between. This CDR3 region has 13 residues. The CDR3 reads CASSLFSNQPQHF. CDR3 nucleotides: TGTGCCAGCAGCTTGTTTAGCAATCAGCCCCAGCATTTT.

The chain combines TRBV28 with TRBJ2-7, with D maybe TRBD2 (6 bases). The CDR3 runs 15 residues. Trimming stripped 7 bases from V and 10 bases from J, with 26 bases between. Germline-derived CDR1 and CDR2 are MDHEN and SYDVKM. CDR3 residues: CASTGYGSPLQGQYF. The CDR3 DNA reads TGTGCCAGCACCGGGTACGGGAGCCCCCTCCAGGGACAGTACTTC.

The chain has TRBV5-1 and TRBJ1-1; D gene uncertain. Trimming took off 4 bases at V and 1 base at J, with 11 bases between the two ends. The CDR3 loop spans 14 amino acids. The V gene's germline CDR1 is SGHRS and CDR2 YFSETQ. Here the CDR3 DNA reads TGCGCCAGCAGCGAACTTCCGGGGAACACTGAAGCTTTCTTT. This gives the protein CASSELPGNTEAFF.

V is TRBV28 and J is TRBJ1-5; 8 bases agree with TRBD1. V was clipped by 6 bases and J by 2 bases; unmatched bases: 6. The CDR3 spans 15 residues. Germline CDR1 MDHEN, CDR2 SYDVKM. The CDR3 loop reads CASRGQGSGNQPQHF. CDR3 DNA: TGTGCCAGCAGAGGACAGGGTAGTGGCAATCAGCCCCAGCATTTT.

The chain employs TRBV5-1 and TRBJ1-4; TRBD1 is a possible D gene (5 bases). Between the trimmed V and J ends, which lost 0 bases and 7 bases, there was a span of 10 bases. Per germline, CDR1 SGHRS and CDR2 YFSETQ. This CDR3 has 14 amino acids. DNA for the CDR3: TGCGCCAGCAGCTTGGCCGGGGCCAGTGAAAAACTGTTTTTT. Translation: CASSLAGASEKLFF.

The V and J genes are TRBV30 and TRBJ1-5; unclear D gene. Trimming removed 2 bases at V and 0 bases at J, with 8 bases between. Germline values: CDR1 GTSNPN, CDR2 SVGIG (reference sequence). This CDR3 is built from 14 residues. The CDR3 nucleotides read TGTGCCTGGAGTAGGGCAAATAGCAATCAGCCCCAGCATTTT. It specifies CAWSRANSNQPQHF.

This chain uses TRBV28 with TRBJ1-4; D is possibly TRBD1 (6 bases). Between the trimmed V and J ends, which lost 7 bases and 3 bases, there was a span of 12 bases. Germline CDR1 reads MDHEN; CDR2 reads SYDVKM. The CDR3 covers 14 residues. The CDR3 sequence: CASKGGGPNEKLFF. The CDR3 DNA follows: TGTGCCAGCAAAGGAGGGGGACCTAATGAAAAACTGTTTTTT.

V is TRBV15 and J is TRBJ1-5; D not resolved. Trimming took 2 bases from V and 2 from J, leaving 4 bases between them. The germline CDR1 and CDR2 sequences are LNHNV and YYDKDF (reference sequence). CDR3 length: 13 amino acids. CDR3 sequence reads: CATSRQGNQPQHF. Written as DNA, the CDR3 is TGTGCCACCAGCAGACAGGGCAATCAGCCCCAGCATTTT.